This T cell receptor beta chain emerged from a study of blood T cell repertoires in COVID-19. Study-level information: Sites in the United States, Italy and Spain provided acute and convalescent COVID-19 samples. Sources were T cells, B-cell-depleted T cells, or PBMCs; the material itself was cDNA or gDNA.

The CDR3 contains 14 residues. Germline assignment: CDR1 SGDLS and CDR2 YYNGEE. V lost 3 bases and J 10 bases, leaving 17 bases between the germline ends. Source study methods: Using reference gene primer amplification, nucleated cell counts were estimated. Here immunoSEQ multiplex PCR was the method, and the copy in TCRdb shows in-frame clones only, minus some. For V, J and clone size, that table is used; D and trimming come from the DNA. The sample lists 120,000 to 150,000 clones, approximately 82% occurring once. The TCR originated in a human donor in a cohort sampled during active COVID-19. Sequenced: peripheral blood. The chain joins TRBV9 to TRBJ2-1; D possibly corresponds to TRBD1 (6 bases). The CDR3, as DNA: TGTGCCAGCAGCGCAGGGGCCCAATCCATGGAGCAGTTCTTC. Its protein is CASSAGAQSMEQFF.